This T cell receptor beta chain was documented in a study of T and B cells in COVID-19 patients. Study-level background: Active-infection patients were older, median roughly 67 years, than recovered patients, median approximately 35 years. Of about 19 active-infection patients, over 9 were critically ill with mechanical ventilation or extracorporeal membrane oxygenation.

TRB rearrangements were amplified by multiplex PCR with BIOMED2 TRB-A/B primers. Each CDR3 protein is one row after TCRdb ran MiXCR on the multiplex PCR reads. The sample has 24,000 or so distinct CDR3 sequences, over 25% seen once. Per the germline V gene, CDR1 is MDHEN and CDR2 is SYDVKM. Trimming cost V 5 bases and J 2 bases; bases outside gene matches: 4. This CDR3 has 15 residues. This clonotype has a handful of counts. The antigen is not known. Study findings and constraints: Patients with COVID-19 reportedly showed strongly skewed T cell receptor beta variable and joining gene usage. Of 2,331 TCR clusters found only in the recovered cohort, 25 to 35 had low generation probability.

From blood, about 240-500 ng of genomic DNA served as TRB template. The chain couples TRBV28 to TRBJ2-1, with TRBD2 identical over 9 bases. Sequencing was performed on blood. The receptor was isolated from a human donor who had recovered from COVID-19. The DNA for the CDR3 is TGTGCCAGCAGTAGAGCGGGGGGCCCCTACAATGAGCAGTTCTTC. Its protein is CASSRAGGPYNEQFF.